A selection of T cell receptor beta chains follows, all from one sample in a study of identical twins. One entry per CDR3 protein, called by TCRdb with MiXCR from the 5' RACE reads. Of some 190,000 distinct CDR3 sequences in the sample, 15% were seen once. This same sample was also taken into another study, of T cells expressing NK-cell markers.

The sample consisted of CD8+ T cells sorted from blood. The source of these receptors is a woman aged 18-29 years in good health. Each CDR3 is given with its conserved first and last residue. D genes are given only for firm matches. Some rows mark clone size as missing; the rest say once, few, many or name a class of expanded clone.

TRBV14	NA	TRBJ1-1	few	TGTGCCAGCAGCCAAGATCTGTCCATGAACACTGAAGCTTTCTTT	CASSQDLSMNTEAFF
TRBV9	NA	TRBJ2-1	few	TGTGCCAGCAGCATGGGGTCCAGCCATGAGCAGTTCTTC	CASSMGSSHEQFF
TRBV14	TRBD2	TRBJ2-1	few	TGTGCCAGCAGCCCTAGCGGAAACTACAATGAGCAGTTCTTC	CASSPSGNYNEQFF
TRBV25-1	NA	TRBJ1-2	NA	TGTGCCAGCTCCCCGGGGAGTATCTATGGCTACACCTTC	CASSPGSIYGYTF
TRBV6-1	NA	TRBJ2-5	few	TGTGCCAGCAGTCGCCCGGGACAAGAAGAGACCCAGTACTTC	CASSRPGQEETQYF
TRBV30	TRBD1	TRBJ2-5	NA	TGTGCCTGGTTCCGCAGGGGGGAGACCCAGTACTTC	CAWFRRGETQYF
TRBV5-8	NA	TRBJ1-1	NA	TGTGCCAGCACTAGAGGGGAACACACTGAAGCTTTCTTT	CASTRGEHTEAFF
TRBV29-1	NA	TRBJ2-5	NA	TGCAGCGTTGAAGACCCCACCCAAGAGACCCAGTACTTC	CSVEDPTQETQYF
TRBV11-1	TRBD2	TRBJ2-2	few	TGTGCCAGCAGCTCCAGACGGGGGGCCGGGGAGCTGTTTTTT	CASSSRRGAGELFF
TRBV4-3	TRBD2	TRBJ2-7	NA	TGCGCCAGCAGCCAAGAGGTAGCGGGAGGGCCACAATATGAGCAGTACTTC	CASSQEVAGGPQYEQYF
TRBV9	NA	TRBJ2-2	few	TGTGCCAGCAGCGAGGGGGGTAACACCGGGGAGCTGTTTTTT	CASSEGGNTGELFF
TRBV5-6	NA	TRBJ2-1	NA	TGTGCCAGCAGCTTTCCCACAGACAATGAGCAGTTCTTC	CASSFPTDNEQFF
TRBV12-3/TRBV12-4	TRBD2	TRBJ2-3	few	TGTGCCAGCAGTTTAGTCCCGGGACAGGGGAGAGGACTAGCGGGAGAAATCGCAGATACGCAGTATTTT	CASSLVPGQGRGLAGEIADTQYF
TRBV10-3	NA	TRBJ2-2	few	TGTGCCATCAAGAGACTAACCGGGGAGCTGTTTTTT	CAIKRLTGELFF
TRBV10-2	NA	TRBJ2-3	few	TGCGCCAGCACCGAAAAGAAGGCCCGGGGGGATACGCAGTATTTT	CASTEKKARGDTQYF
TRBV7-6	TRBD2	TRBJ2-1	few	TGTGCCAGCAGGCCTATAGCGGGCAGCTCCTACAATGAGCAGTTCTTC	CASRPIAGSSYNEQFF
TRBV12-3/TRBV12-4	NA	TRBJ2-7	NA	TGTGCCAGCAGTTTCGGACGGGTCCCCCTCTACGAGCAGTACTTC	CASSFGRVPLYEQYF
TRBV11-2	NA	TRBJ2-2	NA	TGTGCCAGCAGCCAGGGTGGAGGGAGGTGGATCGGGGAGCTGTTTTTT	CASSQGGGRWIGELFF
TRBV13	NA	TRBJ2-7	many	TGTGCCAGCAGCTTAGAGACGGGTTCCTACGAGCAGTACTTC	CASSLETGSYEQYF
TRBV5-1	NA	TRBJ2-3	NA	TGCGCCAGCAGCCCGGGACGGACTAGCACAGATACGCAGTATTTT	CASSPGRTSTDTQYF
TRBV7-9	TRBD2	TRBJ2-1	few	TGTGCCAGCAGCACCAGAACTAGCGGGTCCTACAATGAGCAGTTCTTC	CASSTRTSGSYNEQFF
TRBV2	TRBD2	TRBJ2-3	NA	TGTGCCAGCGACACTCAGCGGGGAGGCACAGATACGCAGTATTTT	CASDTQRGGTDTQYF
TRBV30	NA	TRBJ1-1	once	TGTGCCTGGAGCAACCCTGGGGCAGAAAGATGGAGCACTGAAGCTTTCTTT	CAWSNPGAERWSTEAFF
TRBV20-1	TRBD2	TRBJ2-1	NA	TGCAGTGCCACCGACCTAGCGGGGGGGCCCTACAATGAGCAGTTCTTC	CSATDLAGGPYNEQFF
TRBV13	TRBD1	TRBJ1-2	few	TGTGCCAGCAGCCTTGGACAGGAGACCGGCTACACCTTC	CASSLGQETGYTF
TRBV2	TRBD2	TRBJ2-7	few	TGTGCCAGCAGCGAGAATAGCGGGACCTCCTACGAGCAGTACTTC	CASSENSGTSYEQYF
TRBV10-3	NA	TRBJ1-2	NA	TGTGCCATCAGTGAATCGGGAGCCGGGGGCTACACCTTC	CAISESGAGGYTF
TRBV6-6	NA	TRBJ1-1	few	TGTGCCAGCAGGCCGACTACTCCCGCTGAAGCTTTCTTT	CASRPTTPAEAFF
TRBV27	NA	TRBJ2-1	NA	TGTGCCAGCAGTTTATCCCCTTTAGCGGATGAGCAGTTCTTC	CASSLSPLADEQFF
TRBV7-9	TRBD1	TRBJ2-7	many	TGTGCCAGCAGGGACCTCCGACAGGGCGACTACGAGCAGTACTTC	CASRDLRQGDYEQYF
TRBV12-3/TRBV12-4	NA	TRBJ2-7	few	TGTGCCAGCAGCGGACATTCCGGGACGATCCGTCCCGAGCAGTACTTC	CASSGHSGTIRPEQYF
TRBV6-5	NA	TRBJ2-7	NA	TGTGCCAGCAGTTACTTCGTGACAGACGAGCAGTACTTC	CASSYFVTDEQYF
TRBV7-6	TRBD2	TRBJ2-7	few	TGTGCCAGCAGCCTCCAGGCTAGCGGGGGGGTCTACGAGCAGTACTTC	CASSLQASGGVYEQYF
TRBV12-3/TRBV12-4	TRBD2	TRBJ2-1	many	TGTGCCAGCAGGCGGGGGACTTACAATGAGCAGTTCTTC	CASRRGTYNEQFF
TRBV9	NA	TRBJ2-2	few	TGTGCCAGCAGCGTAGAAGTGCGGTCGGCCGGGGAGCTGTTTTTT	CASSVEVRSAGELFF
TRBV12-3/TRBV12-4	TRBD1	TRBJ1-1	NA	TGTGCCAGCAGTTTCCAGGGGGCGGTTGAGGCTTTCTTT	CASSFQGAVEAFF
TRBV6-1	TRBD2	TRBJ2-3	few	TGTGCCAGCAGTGAACGGGGGGGGGCAGATACGCAGTATTTT	CASSERGGADTQYF
TRBV10-2	NA	TRBJ2-1	NA	TGCGCCAGCAGTGGGGCCTTTGAGCAGTTCTTC	CASSGAFEQFF
TRBV5-1	TRBD1	TRBJ1-2	few	TGCGCCAGCAGCTTGGAGGACAGGGGCTATGGCTACACCTTC	CASSLEDRGYGYTF
TRBV12-3/TRBV12-4	NA	TRBJ2-3	NA	TGTGCCAGCAGTCAAACGCGGGACCGGGCTAGCACAGATACGCAGTATTTT	CASSQTRDRASTDTQYF
TRBV5-1	TRBD1	TRBJ2-5	NA	TGCGCCAGCAGGGACTTTGGGACAGGGGAAGAGACCCAGTACTTC	CASRDFGTGEETQYF
TRBV20-1	NA	TRBJ2-1	NA	TGCAGTGCTAGACGGTCCGGCTTTAGCTCCTACAATGAGCAGTTCTTC	CSARRSGFSSYNEQFF
TRBV7-9	TRBD1	TRBJ1-2	few	TGTGCCAGCAGCTCCACAGGGGATCGGAATGGCTACACCTTC	CASSSTGDRNGYTF
TRBV4-1	NA	TRBJ1-1	NA	TGCGCCAGCAGCCCGGCGGAGGGAGACACTGAAGCTTTCTTT	CASSPAEGDTEAFF
TRBV2	NA	TRBJ2-1	NA	TGTGCCAGCAGTGTGTTATATGAGCAGTTCTTC	CASSVLYEQFF
TRBV30	NA	TRBJ2-7	NA	TGTGCCTGGAGTCCTAGCTACGACTACGAGCAGTACTTC	CAWSPSYDYEQYF
TRBV6-1	TRBD2	TRBJ2-3	NA	TGTGCCAGCAGTAAACTAGCGGGAGTAAGTGATACGCAGTATTTT	CASSKLAGVSDTQYF
TRBV12-3/TRBV12-4	NA	TRBJ2-5	few	TGTGCCAGCAGTTTAGACGGGAGTATGGCAGAGACCCAGTACTTC	CASSLDGSMAETQYF
TRBV7-9	NA	TRBJ2-7	few	TGTGCCAGCAGCTTTAACCTCGAGCAGTACTTC	CASSFNLEQYF
TRBV18	TRBD2	TRBJ2-1	NA	TGTGCCAGCTCACCACGCCTAGCGGTCTACAATGAGCAGTTCTTC	CASSPRLAVYNEQFF
TRBV12-3/TRBV12-4	TRBD2	TRBJ2-7	NA	TGTGCCAGCAGTGGGACTAGCGCTTTGGGGGAGCAGTACTTC	CASSGTSALGEQYF
TRBV13	NA	TRBJ2-1	once	TGTGCCAGCAGATCCGGGGCCTACAATGAGCAGTTCTTC	CASRSGAYNEQFF
TRBV29-1	NA	TRBJ2-7	few	TGCAGCGTTGTAAAGGCAAACGAGCAGTACTTC	CSVVKANEQYF
TRBV6-1	NA	TRBJ2-7	NA	TGTGCCAGCACCGAGAGGGGGAGGGTGGACGAGCAGTACTTC	CASTERGRVDEQYF
TRBV30	NA	TRBJ2-2	few	TGTGCCTGGACGTTGAACACCGGGGAGCTGTTTTTT	CAWTLNTGELFF
TRBV2	NA	TRBJ2-7	once	TGTGCCAGCACCTTTTCGGGCGGCAGCGACTACGAGCAGTACTTC	CASTFSGGSDYEQYF